The present T cell receptor (beta chain) was sequenced within a study of shared clonotypes between healthy human individuals. Study-level findings and limits: The four-donor shared clonotypes exceeded non-shared clonotypes in generation probability, with non-shared ones scoring lower.

Repertoires were generated with immunoSEQ multiplex PCR, while TCRdb's copy carries only in-frame clones and drops some. The sample consists of some 1,100,000 clones, roughly 74% of them appearing once. This clone was counted at least ten times. The antigen is not known. This CDR3 is 13 amino acids long. Trimming took 4 bases from V and 8 from J; bases not matched to a gene: 6. The germline gives CDR1 SGHTA, CDR2 FQGNSA. The material sequenced was memory CD4+ T cells from PBMCs. The subset: CD45RA-negative fraction. The origin of this receptor is a young man in good health. Some clones in this sample may be carry-over from other donors' samples. The gene calls are TRBV7-2 and TRBJ2-3, with 7 bases fitting TRBD2. The CDR3 reads CASSSAGPSTQYF. The CDR3 nucleotides are TGTGCCAGCAGCTCAGCGGGGCCCTCTACGCAGTATTTT. The full variable domain, completed using reference TRBV7-2 and TRBJ2-3, is GAGVSQSPSNKVTEKGKDVELRCDPISGHTALYWYRQSLGQGLEFLIYFQGNSAPDKSGLPSDRFSAERTGGSVSTLTIQRTQQEDSAVYLCASSSAGPSTQYFGPGTRLTVL.